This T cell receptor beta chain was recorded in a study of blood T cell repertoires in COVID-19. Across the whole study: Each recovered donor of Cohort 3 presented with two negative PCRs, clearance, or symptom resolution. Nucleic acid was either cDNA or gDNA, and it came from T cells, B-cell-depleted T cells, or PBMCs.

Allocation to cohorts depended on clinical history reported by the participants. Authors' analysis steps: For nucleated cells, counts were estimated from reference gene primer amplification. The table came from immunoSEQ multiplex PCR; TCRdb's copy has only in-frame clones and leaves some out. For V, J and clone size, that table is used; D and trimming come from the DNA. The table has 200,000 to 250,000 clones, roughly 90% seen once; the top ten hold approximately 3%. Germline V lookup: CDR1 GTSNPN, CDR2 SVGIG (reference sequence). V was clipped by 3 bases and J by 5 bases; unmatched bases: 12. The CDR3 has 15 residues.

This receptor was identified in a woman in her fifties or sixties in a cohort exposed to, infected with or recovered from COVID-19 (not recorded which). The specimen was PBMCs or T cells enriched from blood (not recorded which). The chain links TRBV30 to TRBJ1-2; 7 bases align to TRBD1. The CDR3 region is CAWSIKGTTGYGYTF. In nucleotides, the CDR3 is TGTGCCTGGAGCATAAAGGGAACGACAGGGTATGGCTACACCTTC.